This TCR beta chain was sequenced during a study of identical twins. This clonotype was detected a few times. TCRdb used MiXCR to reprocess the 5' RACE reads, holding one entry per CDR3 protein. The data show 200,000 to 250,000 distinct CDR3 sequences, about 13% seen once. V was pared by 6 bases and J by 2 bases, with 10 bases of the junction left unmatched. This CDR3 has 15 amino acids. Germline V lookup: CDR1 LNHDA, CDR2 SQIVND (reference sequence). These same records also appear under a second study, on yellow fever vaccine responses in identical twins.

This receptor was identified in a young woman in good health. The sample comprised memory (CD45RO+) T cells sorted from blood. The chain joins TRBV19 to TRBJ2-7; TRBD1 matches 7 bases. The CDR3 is CASRDPRDRTYEQYF. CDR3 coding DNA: TGTGCCAGTAGGGACCCCCGGGACAGAACCTACGAGCAGTACTTC.